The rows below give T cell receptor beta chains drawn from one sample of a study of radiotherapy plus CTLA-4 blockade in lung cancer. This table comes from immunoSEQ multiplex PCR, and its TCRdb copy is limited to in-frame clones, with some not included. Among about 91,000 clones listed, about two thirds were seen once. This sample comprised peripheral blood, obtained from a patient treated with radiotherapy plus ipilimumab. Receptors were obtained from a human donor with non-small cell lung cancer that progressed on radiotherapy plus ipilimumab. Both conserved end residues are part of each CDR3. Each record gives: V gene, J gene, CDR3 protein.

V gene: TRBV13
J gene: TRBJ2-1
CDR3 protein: CASSLERGVFNEQFF

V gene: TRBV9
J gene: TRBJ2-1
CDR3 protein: CASSVNPRGGNNEQFF

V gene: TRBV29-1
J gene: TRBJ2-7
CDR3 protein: CSVRSLGNEQYF

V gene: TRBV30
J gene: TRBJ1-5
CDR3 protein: CAWSPDSGNQPQHF

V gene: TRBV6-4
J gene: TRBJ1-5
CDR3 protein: CASRKRSPNQPQHF

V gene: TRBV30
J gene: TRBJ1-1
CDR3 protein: CAWTPPRQDRRGTEAFF

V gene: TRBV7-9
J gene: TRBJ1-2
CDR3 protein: CASSLEGLAWGYTF

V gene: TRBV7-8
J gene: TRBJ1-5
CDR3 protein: CASSLGRRNQPQHF

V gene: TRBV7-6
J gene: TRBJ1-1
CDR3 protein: CASSSPGLLNTEAFF

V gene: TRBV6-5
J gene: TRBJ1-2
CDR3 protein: CASSLAENYGYTF

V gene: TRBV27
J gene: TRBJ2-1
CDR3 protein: CASRGGSYNEQFF

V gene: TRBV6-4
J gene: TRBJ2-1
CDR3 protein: CASSEAGRAYNEQFF

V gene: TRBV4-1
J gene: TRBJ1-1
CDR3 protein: CASSQVEGTTLNTEAFF

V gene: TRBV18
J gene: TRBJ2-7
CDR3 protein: CASSPTTGRGGMEQYF

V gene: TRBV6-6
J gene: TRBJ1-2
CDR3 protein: CASSYGGGLGYGYTF

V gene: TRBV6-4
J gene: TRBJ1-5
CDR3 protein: CASSDSDWPNSNQPQHF

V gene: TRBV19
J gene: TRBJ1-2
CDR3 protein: CASTWDRRYGYTF

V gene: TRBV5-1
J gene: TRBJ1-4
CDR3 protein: CASSSGTGGFLTNEKLFF

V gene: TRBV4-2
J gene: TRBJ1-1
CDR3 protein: CASSQGQGLNTEAFF

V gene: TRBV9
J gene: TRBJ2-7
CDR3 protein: CASSLRDSSEQYF

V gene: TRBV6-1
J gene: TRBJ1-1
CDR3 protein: CASSWGNTEAFF